This is a list of T cell receptor beta chains from one sample in a study of shared clonotypes between healthy human individuals. Method: immunoSEQ multiplex PCR; TCRdb's copy keeps in-frame clones and lacks some. Here the sample spans a few hundred thousand clones, roughly four fifths being singletons. Material for sequencing was PBMCs. These receptors all come from a woman between 40 and 50 years old in good health. Some clones in this sample may be carry-over from other donors' samples. Each CDR3 is given with its conserved first and last residue. The order of the fields is V gene, D gene, clone size, J gene, CDR3 DNA, CDR3 protein. A D gene is named only where the DNA matches it firmly. Size is stated for part of the rows, as once, few or many counts, or as a class when the clone is expanded.

V gene: TRBV7-8; D gene: NA; clone size: NA; J gene: TRBJ1-1; CDR3 DNA: TGTGCCAGCACCCGGTGGGGGGCGGCGAACACTGAAGCTTTCTTT; CDR3 protein: CASTRWGAANTEAFF
V gene: TRBV4-1; D gene: TRBD1; clone size: NA; J gene: TRBJ1-1; CDR3 DNA: TGCGCCAGCAGCCAGGGGACAGGGGCCATGAACACTGAAGCTTTCTTT; CDR3 protein: CASSQGTGAMNTEAFF
V gene: TRBV27; D gene: NA; clone size: NA; J gene: TRBJ2-7; CDR3 DNA: TGTGCCAGCAGTTTCAGCCGTACCTACGAGCAGTACTTC; CDR3 protein: CASSFSRTYEQYF
V gene: TRBV30; D gene: TRBD2; clone size: NA; J gene: TRBJ2-3; CDR3 DNA: TGTGCCGCCAGCCAAGGGACTAGTTTTAAGGGTACGCAGTATTTT; CDR3 protein: CAASQGTSFKGTQYF
V gene: TRBV15; D gene: TRBD2; clone size: NA; J gene: TRBJ2-3; CDR3 DNA: TGTGCCACCAGCGAACGGACTAGCGGGAGCGCTACGCAGTATTTT; CDR3 protein: CATSERTSGSATQYF
V gene: TRBV10-3; D gene: NA; clone size: NA; J gene: TRBJ1-2; CDR3 DNA: TGTGCCATCAGTGAGGGAGTCTATGGCTACACCTTC; CDR3 protein: CAISEGVYGYTF
V gene: TRBV28; D gene: TRBD1; clone size: NA; J gene: TRBJ1-2; CDR3 DNA: TGTGCCAGTTGGTCCATGGGAACAGGGGGCTCTGGCTACACCTTC; CDR3 protein: CASWSMGTGGSGYTF
V gene: TRBV30; D gene: NA; clone size: few; J gene: TRBJ1-1; CDR3 DNA: TGTGCCTGGATCCCTGGGACGGCTTTCTTT; CDR3 protein: CAWIPGTAFF
V gene: TRBV10-2; D gene: NA; clone size: once; J gene: TRBJ2-2; CDR3 DNA: TGCGCCAGCAGTGAGTCCAGACAGAGGAACACCGGGGAGCTGTTTTTT; CDR3 protein: CASSESRQRNTGELFF
V gene: TRBV5-1; D gene: NA; clone size: NA; J gene: TRBJ2-5; CDR3 DNA: TGCGCCAGCAGCTTAACCGGGACGAGCCAGGAGACCCAGTACTTC; CDR3 protein: CASSLTGTSQETQYF
V gene: TRBV19; D gene: NA; clone size: NA; J gene: TRBJ1-1; CDR3 DNA: TGTGCCAGTAGCCCAGCCACAGGGAACACTGAAGCTTTCTTT; CDR3 protein: CASSPATGNTEAFF
V gene: TRBV11-2; D gene: NA; clone size: many; J gene: TRBJ1-1; CDR3 DNA: TGTGCCAGCAGCTTAGGCCAAAACACTGAAGCTTTCTTT; CDR3 protein: CASSLGQNTEAFF
V gene: TRBV6-5; D gene: NA; clone size: few; J gene: TRBJ1-1; CDR3 DNA: TGTGCCAGCAGTCACATGAACACTGAAGCTTTCTTT; CDR3 protein: CASSHMNTEAFF
V gene: TRBV9; D gene: NA; clone size: NA; J gene: TRBJ2-7; CDR3 DNA: TGTGCCAGCAGCGTAGGGGCCCAAGACTACGAGCAGTACTTC; CDR3 protein: CASSVGAQDYEQYF
V gene: TRBV18; D gene: NA; clone size: once; J gene: TRBJ1-5; CDR3 DNA: TGTGCCAGCTCACCTCAACAGGGAACTAGCAATCAGCCCCAGCATTTT; CDR3 protein: CASSPQQGTSNQPQHF
V gene: TRBV5-1; D gene: NA; clone size: NA; J gene: TRBJ1-1; CDR3 DNA: TGCGCCAGCGGCTTGGAGCCCCAGGGGAGTACTGAAGCTTTCTTT; CDR3 protein: CASGLEPQGSTEAFF